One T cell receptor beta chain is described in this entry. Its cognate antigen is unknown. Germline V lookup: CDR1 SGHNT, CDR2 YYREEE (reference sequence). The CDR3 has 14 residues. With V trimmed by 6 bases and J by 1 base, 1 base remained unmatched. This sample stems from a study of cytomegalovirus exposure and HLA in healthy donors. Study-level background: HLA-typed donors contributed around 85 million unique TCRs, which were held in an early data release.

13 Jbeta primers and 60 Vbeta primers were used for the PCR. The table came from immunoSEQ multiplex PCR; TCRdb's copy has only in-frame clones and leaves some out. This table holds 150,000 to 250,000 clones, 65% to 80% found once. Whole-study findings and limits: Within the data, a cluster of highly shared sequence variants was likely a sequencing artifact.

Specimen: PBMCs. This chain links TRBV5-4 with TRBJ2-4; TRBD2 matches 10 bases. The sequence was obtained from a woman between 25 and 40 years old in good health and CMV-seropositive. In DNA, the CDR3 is TGTGCCAGCAAGCGGGAGGGGGCCAAAAACATTCAGTACTTC. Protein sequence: CASKREGAKNIQYF.